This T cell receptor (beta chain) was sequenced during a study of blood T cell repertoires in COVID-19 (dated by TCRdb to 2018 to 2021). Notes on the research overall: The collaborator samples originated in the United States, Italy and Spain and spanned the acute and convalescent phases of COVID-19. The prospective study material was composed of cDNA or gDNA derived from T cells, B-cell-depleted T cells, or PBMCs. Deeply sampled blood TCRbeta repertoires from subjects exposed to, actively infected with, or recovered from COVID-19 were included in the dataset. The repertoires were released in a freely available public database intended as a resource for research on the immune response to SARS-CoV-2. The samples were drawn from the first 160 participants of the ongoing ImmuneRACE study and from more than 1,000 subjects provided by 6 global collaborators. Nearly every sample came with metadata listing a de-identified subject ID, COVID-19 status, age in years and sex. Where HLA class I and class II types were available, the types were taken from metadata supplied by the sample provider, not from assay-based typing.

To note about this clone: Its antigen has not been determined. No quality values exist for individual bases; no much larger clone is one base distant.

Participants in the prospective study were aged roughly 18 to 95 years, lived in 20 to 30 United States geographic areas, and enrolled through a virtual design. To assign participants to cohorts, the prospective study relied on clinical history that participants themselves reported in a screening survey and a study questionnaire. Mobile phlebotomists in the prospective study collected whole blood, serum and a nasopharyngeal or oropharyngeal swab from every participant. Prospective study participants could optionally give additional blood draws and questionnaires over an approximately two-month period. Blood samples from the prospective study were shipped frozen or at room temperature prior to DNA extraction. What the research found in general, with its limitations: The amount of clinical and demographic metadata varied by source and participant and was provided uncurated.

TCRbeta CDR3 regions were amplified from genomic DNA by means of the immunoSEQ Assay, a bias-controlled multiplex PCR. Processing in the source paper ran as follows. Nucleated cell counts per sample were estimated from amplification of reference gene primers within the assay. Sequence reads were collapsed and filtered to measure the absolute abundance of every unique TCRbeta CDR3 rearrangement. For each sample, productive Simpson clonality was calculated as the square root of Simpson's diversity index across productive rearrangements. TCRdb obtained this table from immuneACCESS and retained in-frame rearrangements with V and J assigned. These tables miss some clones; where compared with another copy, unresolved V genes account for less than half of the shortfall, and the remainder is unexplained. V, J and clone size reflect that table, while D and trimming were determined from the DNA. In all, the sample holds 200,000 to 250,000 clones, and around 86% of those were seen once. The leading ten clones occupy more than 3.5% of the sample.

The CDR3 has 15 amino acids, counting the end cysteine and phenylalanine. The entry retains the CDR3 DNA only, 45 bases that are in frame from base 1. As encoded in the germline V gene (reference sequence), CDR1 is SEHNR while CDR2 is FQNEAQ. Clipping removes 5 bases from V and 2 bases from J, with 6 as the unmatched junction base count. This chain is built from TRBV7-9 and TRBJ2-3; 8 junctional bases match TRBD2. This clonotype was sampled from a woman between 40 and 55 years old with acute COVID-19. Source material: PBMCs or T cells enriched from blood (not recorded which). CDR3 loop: CASSPGLAPTDTQYF. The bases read TGTGCCAGCAGCCCCGGACTAGCCCCCACAGATACGCAGTATTTT.